This TCR beta chain came from a study of blood T cells in healthy people across ages. This clonotype was counted between two and nine times. The CDR3 totals 15 residues. With V trimmed by 7 bases and J by 7 bases, 12 bases remained unmatched. Germline V lookup: CDR1 PRHDT, CDR2 FYEKMQ (reference sequence). Primers used in a second PCR of roughly 6 to 11 cycles were a sample-barcoded 5' primer and a J-beta primer mix. Each CDR3 protein gets one entry after TCRdb re-called the 5' RACE reads with MiXCR. Altogether 700,000 or so distinct CDR3 sequences are present, about a fifth being singletons, with the ten largest covering about 22%.

The rearrangement uses TRBV13 and TRBJ1-4; 7 bases fit TRBD1. This TCR derives from a man in his 70s in good health. The sequencing sample was made of blood. In DNA, the CDR3 is TGTGCCAGCAAGGTCCGGGGGCCAGGGGGTGAAAAACTGTTTTTT. Protein: CASKVRGPGGEKLFF.